The rows below give T cell receptor beta chains drawn from one sample of a study of OX40 agonist ivuxolimab in advanced cancers. Data came from immunoSEQ multiplex PCR; TCRdb stores just in-frame clones and leaves some out. The data show roughly 74,000 clones, around 93% seen once. This specimen consisted of CD4+ or CD8+ T cells sorted from blood, obtained in a trial of the OX40 agonist ivuxolimab. The receptors shown here come from an adult with an advanced solid tumor such as melanoma, head and neck, liver or kidney cancer. Both conserved end residues are part of each CDR3. Fields, in order: J gene, CDR3 length, clone size, D gene, V gene, CDR3 protein, CDR3 DNA. D genes are given only for firm matches. A row's size may be missing; if present it is once, few, many or a size class.

j_gene: TRBJ2-7; len: 13; abundance: once; d_gene: -; v_gene: TRBV19; CDR3aa: CASSTYESYEQYF; CDR3nt: TGTGCCAGTAGTACATATGAGAGCTACGAGCAGTACTTC
j_gene: TRBJ1-1; len: 12; abundance: once; d_gene: -; v_gene: TRBV10-3; CDR3aa: CAISDGNTEAFF; CDR3nt: TGTGCCATCAGTGACGGGAACACTGAAGCTTTCTTT
j_gene: TRBJ2-4; len: 14; abundance: -; d_gene: -; v_gene: TRBV7-9; CDR3aa: CASSHAKGQNIQYF; CDR3nt: TGTGCCAGCAGTCACGCCAAGGGGCAAAACATTCAGTACTTC
j_gene: TRBJ2-7; len: 16; abundance: -; d_gene: -; v_gene: TRBV11-2; CDR3aa: CASSLEQGLPSYEQYF; CDR3nt: TGTGCCAGCAGCTTAGAACAGGGCCTCCCATCCTACGAGCAGTACTTC
j_gene: TRBJ2-1; len: 16; abundance: once; d_gene: TRBD1; v_gene: TRBV7-9; CDR3aa: CASSTTGGAIHNEQFF; CDR3nt: TGTGCCAGCAGCACAACAGGGGGCGCGATCCACAATGAGCAGTTCTTC
j_gene: TRBJ1-1; len: 14; abundance: few; d_gene: -; v_gene: TRBV5-1; CDR3aa: CASSLYAGNTEAFF; CDR3nt: TGCGCCAGCAGCTTGTATGCAGGGAACACTGAAGCTTTCTTT
j_gene: TRBJ2-7; len: 15; abundance: -; d_gene: TRBD2; v_gene: TRBV18; CDR3aa: CASSPGPGGAYEQYF; CDR3nt: TGTGCCAGCTCACCTGGCCCGGGGGGGGCCTACGAGCAGTACTTC
j_gene: TRBJ1-2; len: 16; abundance: -; d_gene: -; v_gene: TRBV5-8; CDR3aa: CASSLFIPTPDYGYTF; CDR3nt: TGTGCCAGCAGCTTGTTTATACCAACACCAGATTATGGCTACACCTTC
j_gene: TRBJ2-7; len: 13; abundance: -; d_gene: -; v_gene: TRBV7-9; CDR3aa: CASSYRDSYEQYF; CDR3nt: TGTGCCAGCAGCTACAGGGATTCCTACGAGCAGTACTTC
j_gene: TRBJ1-4; len: 14; abundance: once; d_gene: -; v_gene: TRBV12-5; CDR3aa: CASNLNSKNEKLFF; CDR3nt: TGTGCTAGTAATTTGAATAGTAAAAATGAAAAACTGTTTTTT
j_gene: TRBJ2-4; len: 15; abundance: once; d_gene: TRBD1; v_gene: TRBV19; CDR3aa: CASRRGQGPGNIQYF; CDR3nt: TGTGCCAGTAGAAGGGGGCAGGGGCCGGGAAACATTCAGTACTTC
j_gene: TRBJ2-7; len: 15; abundance: -; d_gene: -; v_gene: TRBV19; CDR3aa: CASSTTGTLRYEQYF; CDR3nt: TGTGCCAGTAGTACAACCGGGACACTACGTTACGAGCAGTACTTC
j_gene: TRBJ2-7; len: 14; abundance: -; d_gene: TRBD1; v_gene: TRBV6-1; CDR3aa: CASSDNRGTYEQYF; CDR3nt: TGTGCCAGCAGTGATAACAGGGGAACCTACGAGCAGTACTTC